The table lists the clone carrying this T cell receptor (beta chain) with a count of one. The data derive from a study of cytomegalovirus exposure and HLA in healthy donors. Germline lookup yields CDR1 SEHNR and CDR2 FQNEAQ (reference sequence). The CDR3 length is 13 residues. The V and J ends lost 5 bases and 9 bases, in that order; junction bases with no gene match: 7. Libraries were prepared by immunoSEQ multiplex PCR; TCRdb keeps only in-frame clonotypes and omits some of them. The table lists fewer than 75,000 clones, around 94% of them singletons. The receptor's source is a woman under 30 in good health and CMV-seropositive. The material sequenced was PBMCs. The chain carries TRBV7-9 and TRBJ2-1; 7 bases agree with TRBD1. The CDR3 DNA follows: TGTGCCAGCAGCACAGGACAGGCCGGTGAGCAGTTCTTC. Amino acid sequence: CASSTGQAGEQFF.